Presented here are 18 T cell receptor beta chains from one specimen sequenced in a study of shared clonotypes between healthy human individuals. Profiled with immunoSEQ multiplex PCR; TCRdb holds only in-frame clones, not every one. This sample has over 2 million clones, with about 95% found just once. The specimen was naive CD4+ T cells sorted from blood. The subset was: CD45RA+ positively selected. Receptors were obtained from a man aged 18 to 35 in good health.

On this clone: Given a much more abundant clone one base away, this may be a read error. CDR3 residues: CAWNVGGPSNQPQHF. CDR3 sequence (DNA): TGTGCCTGGAATGTAGGGGGGCCTAGCAATCAGCCCCAGCATTTT. V and J are TRBV30 and TRBJ1-5; weak D call: TRBD1 (6 bases). The germline CDR1 and CDR2 sequences are GTSNPN and SVGIG (reference sequence). The CDR3 loop spans 15 amino acids. Trimming cost V 4 bases and J 0 bases, with 13 bases left between them.

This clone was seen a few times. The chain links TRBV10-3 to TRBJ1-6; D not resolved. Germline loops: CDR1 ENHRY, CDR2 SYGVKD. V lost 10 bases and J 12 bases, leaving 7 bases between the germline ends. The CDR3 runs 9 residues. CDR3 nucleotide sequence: TGTGCCACAAGTGGACCCCTCCACTTT. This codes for CATSGPLHF.

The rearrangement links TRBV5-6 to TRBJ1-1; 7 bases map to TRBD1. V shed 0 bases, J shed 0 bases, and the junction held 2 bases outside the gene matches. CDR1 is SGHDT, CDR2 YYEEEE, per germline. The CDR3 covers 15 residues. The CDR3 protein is CASSLGQGLNTEAFF. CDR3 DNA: TGTGCCAGCAGCTTGGGACAGGGTTTGAACACTGAAGCTTTCTTT. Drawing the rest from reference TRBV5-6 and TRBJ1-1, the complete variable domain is DAGVTQSPTHLIKTRGQQVTLRCSPKSGHDTVSWYQQALGQGPQFIFQYYEEEERQRGNFPDRFSGHQFPNYSSELNVNALLLGDSALYLCASSLGQGLNTEAFFGQGTRLTVV.

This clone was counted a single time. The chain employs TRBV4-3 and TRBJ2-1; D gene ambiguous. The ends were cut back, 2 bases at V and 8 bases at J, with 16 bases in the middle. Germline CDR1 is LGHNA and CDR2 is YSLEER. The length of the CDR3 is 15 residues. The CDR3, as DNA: TGCGCCAGCAGCCAACAAAACCAGATAAGCCATGAGCAGTTCTTC. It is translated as CASSQQNQISHEQFF.

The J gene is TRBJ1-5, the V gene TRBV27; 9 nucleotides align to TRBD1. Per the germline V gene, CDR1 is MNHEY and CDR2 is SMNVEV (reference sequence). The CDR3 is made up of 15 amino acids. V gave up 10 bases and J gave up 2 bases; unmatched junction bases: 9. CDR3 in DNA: TGTGCCACCAAGGGACAGGGTGGAGGCAATCAGCCCCAGCATTTT. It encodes CATKGQGGGNQPQHF.

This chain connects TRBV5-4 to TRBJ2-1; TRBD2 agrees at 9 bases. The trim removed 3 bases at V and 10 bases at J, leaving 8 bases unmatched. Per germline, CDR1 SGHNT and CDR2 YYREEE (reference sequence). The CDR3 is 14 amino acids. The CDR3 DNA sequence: TGTGCCAGCAGCTCACCGGGACTAGCCCCCGAGCAGTTCTTC. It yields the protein CASSSPGLAPEQFF.

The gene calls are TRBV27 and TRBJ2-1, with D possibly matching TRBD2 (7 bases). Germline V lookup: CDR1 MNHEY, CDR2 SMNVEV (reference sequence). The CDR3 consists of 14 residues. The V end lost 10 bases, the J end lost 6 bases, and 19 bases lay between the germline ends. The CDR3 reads CATNGGRGGNEQFF. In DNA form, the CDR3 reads TGTGCCACCAACGGAGGGAGGGGGGGCAATGAGCAGTTCTTC.

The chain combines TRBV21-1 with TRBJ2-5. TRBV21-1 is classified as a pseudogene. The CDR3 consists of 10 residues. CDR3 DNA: TGTGCCAGCGGGAAAGAGACCCAGTACTTC. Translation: CASGKETQYF.

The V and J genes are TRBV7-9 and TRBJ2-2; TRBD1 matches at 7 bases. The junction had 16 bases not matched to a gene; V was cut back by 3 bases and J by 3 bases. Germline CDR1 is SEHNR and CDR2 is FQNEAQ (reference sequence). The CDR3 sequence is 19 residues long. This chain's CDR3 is CASSLSNKATGSDTGELFF. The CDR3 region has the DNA TGTGCCAGCAGCTTGAGCAACAAAGCGACAGGGTCCGACACCGGGGAGCTGTTTTTT.

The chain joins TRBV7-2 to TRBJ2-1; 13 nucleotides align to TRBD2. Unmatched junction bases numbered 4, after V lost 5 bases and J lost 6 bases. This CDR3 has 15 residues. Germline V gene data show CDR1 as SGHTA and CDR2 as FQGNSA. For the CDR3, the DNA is TGTGCCAGCAGCCGGACTAGCGGGAGTAGCAATGAGCAGTTCTTC. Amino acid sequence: CASSRTSGSSNEQFF. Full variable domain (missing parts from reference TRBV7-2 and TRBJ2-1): GAGVSQSPSNKVTEKGKDVELRCDPISGHTALYWYRQSLGQGLEFLIYFQGNSAPDKSGLPSDRFSAERTGGSVSTLTIQRTQQEDSAVYLCASSRTSGSSNEQFFGPGTRLTVL.

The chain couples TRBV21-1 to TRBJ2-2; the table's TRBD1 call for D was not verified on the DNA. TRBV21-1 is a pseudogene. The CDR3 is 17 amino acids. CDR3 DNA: TGTGCCAGCAGCAGGCGGGCGGGACAGGGTGGAACCGGGGAGCTGTTTTTT. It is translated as CASSRRAGQGGTGELFF.

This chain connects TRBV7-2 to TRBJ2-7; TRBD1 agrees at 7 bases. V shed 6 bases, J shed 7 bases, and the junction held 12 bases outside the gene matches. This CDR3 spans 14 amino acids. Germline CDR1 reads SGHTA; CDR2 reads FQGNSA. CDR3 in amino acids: CASRQAAGGTEQYF. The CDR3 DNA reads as TGTGCCAGCAGACAAGCGGCAGGGGGTACGGAGCAGTACTTC.

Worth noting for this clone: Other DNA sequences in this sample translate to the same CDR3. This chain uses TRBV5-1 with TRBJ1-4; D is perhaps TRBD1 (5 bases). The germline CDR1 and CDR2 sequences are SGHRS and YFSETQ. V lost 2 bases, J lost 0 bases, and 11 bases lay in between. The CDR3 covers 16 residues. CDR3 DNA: TGCGCCAGCAGCTTAGAAGGGACGGCAACTAATGAAAAACTGTTTTTT. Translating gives CASSLEGTATNEKLFF.

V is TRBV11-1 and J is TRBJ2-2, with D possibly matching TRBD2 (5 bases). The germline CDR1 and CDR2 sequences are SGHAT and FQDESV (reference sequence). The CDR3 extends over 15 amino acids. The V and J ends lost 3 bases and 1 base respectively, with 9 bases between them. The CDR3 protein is CASSFPGLNTGELFF. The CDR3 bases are TGTGCCAGCAGCTTCCCGGGGTTGAACACCGGGGAGCTGTTTTTT.

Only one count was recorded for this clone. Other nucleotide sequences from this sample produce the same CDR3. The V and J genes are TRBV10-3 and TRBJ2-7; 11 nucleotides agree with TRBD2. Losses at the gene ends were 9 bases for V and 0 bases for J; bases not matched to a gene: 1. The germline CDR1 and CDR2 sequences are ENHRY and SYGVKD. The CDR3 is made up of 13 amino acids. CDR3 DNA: TGTGCCATTACTAGCGGGAGCTCCTACGAGCAGTACTTC. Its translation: CAITSGSSYEQYF.

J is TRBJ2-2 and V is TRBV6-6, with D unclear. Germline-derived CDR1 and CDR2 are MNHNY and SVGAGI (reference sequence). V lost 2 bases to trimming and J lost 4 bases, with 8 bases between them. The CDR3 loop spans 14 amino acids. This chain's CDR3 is CASSYRTSTGELFF. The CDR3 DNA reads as TGTGCCAGCAGTTACCGAACAAGCACCGGGGAGCTGTTTTTT.

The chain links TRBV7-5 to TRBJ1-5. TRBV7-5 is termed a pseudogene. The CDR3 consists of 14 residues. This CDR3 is CASLEGGGRQPQHF. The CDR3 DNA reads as TGTGCCAGCCTCGAAGGGGGGGGACGCCAGCCCCAGCATTTT.

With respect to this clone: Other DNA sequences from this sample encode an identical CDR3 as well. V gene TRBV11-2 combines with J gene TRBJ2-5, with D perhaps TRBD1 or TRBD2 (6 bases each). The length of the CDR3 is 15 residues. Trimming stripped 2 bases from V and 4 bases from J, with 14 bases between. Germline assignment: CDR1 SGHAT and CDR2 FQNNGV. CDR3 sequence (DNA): TGTGCCAGCAGCTTATCCGGGGGCGGTCCAGAGACCCAGTACTTC. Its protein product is CASSLSGGGPETQYF.